This entry describes one T cell receptor beta chain. These data come from a study of blood T cells in healthy people across ages. The germline V gene has CDR1 LNHNV and CDR2 YYDKDF (reference sequence). This CDR3 contains 13 residues. The V gene lost 5 bases and the J gene lost 7 bases, with 11 bases spanning the gap. A J-beta primer mix and a sample-barcoded 5' primer were used in a second PCR of roughly 6 to 11 cycles. TCRdb reprocessed the 5' RACE reads via MiXCR and lists one record per CDR3 protein. Here the sample spans about 770,000 distinct CDR3 sequences, roughly 44% being singletons. Input material: blood. This TCR came from a man in his sixties in good health. V is TRBV15 and J is TRBJ2-2; D not resolved. CDR3 in amino acids: CATSRLTDGELFF. The CDR3 nucleotides read TGTGCCACCAGCCGACTGACCGACGGGGAGCTGTTTTTT.